These T cell receptor beta chains were read from a single sample in a study of molecular identifiers for immune sequencing clone quantification. TCRdb used MiXCR to reprocess the PCR reads, holding one entry per CDR3 protein. The sample consists of around 65,000 distinct CDR3 sequences, 15% to 20% of them appearing once. The sequenced sample was naive CD8+ T cells from blood, with Jurkat cell RNA spiked in. The receptors derive from a human donor in good health. Some libraries in this study had Jurkat cell RNA spiked in. CDR3s include the opening cysteine and the closing phenylalanine or tryptophan. D genes are given only for firm matches. Where a row states a size, it is once, few, many or the class of an expanded clone; other rows omit it.

>TRBV7-9|many|TRBJ2-7|.
TGTGCCAGCAGCTCTGAAAAAAAATATCCCTACGAGCAGTACTTC
CASSSEKKYPYEQYF
>TRBV28|many|TRBJ1-6|.
TGTGCCAGCAGTTTAGGTGGGTTGCATTCACCCCTCCACTTT
CASSLGGLHSPLHF
>TRBV7-6|many|TRBJ2-1|.
TGTGCCAGCAGCCAAGGCCTAGAGAACAATGAGCAGTTCTTC
CASSQGLENNEQFF
>TRBV4-1|many|TRBJ1-5|TRBD1
TGCGCCAGCAGCCAAGCGGGATGGACAGGGAACCAGCCCCAGCATTTT
CASSQAGWTGNQPQHF
>TRBV5-5|many|TRBJ2-3|TRBD2
TGTGCCAGCAGCTTAGCGACTAGCGGGAGATCAGATACGCAGTATTTT
CASSLATSGRSDTQYF
>TRBV6-5|few|TRBJ2-7|TRBD1
TGTGCCAGCAGTTACTACCGGGACAGGGCCGCCTACGAGCAGTACTTC
CASSYYRDRAAYEQYF
>TRBV7-9|many|TRBJ1-1|.
TGTGCCAGCGGCTCCCCACACGGAGTGAACACTGAAGCTTTCTTT
CASGSPHGVNTEAFF
>TRBV7-9|many|TRBJ1-5|.
TGTGCCAGCAGCTTGGGGACCGTTAGTCCCCAGCATTTT
CASSLGTVSPQHF
>TRBV7-2|many|TRBJ2-2|.
TGTGCCAGCAGCTTAGATTTTTGGGAGCTGTTTTTT
CASSLDFWELFF
>TRBV6-1|many|TRBJ1-5|.
TGTGCCAGCAGTGAATGGGGGGATAGCAATCAGCCCCAGCATTTT
CASSEWGDSNQPQHF
>TRBV14|many|TRBJ2-2|TRBD2
TGTGCCAGCAGCCGCAAGACTAGCTTCCCCGGGGAGCTGTTTTTT
CASSRKTSFPGELFF
>TRBV11-3|.|TRBJ2-2|TRBD1
TGTGCCAGCAGCGCGGACAGGGGTTACACCGGGGAGCTGTTTTTT
CASSADRGYTGELFF
>TRBV27|.|TRBJ2-7|.
TGTGCCGGCAGTCCCGGACTGGCCTACGAGCAGTACTTC
CAGSPGLAYEQYF
>TRBV20-1|.|TRBJ2-1|.
TGCAGTGCTAGAGATCCCGGGACATCCTACAATGAGCAGTTCTTC
CSARDPGTSYNEQFF
>TRBV13|many|TRBJ2-5|.
TGTGCCAGCAGCCCGCGGGACAAACAAGAGACCCAGTACTTC
CASSPRDKQETQYF
>TRBV27|few|TRBJ1-1|.
TGTGCCAGCAACGGCGCCAACCGTTGGGCGTGTAACATCGTAAACACTGAAGCTTTCTTT
CASNGANRWACNIVNTEAFF
>TRBV4-1|many|TRBJ1-4|.
TGCGCCAGCAGCCAAGGGCGGGGGGAACTGTTTTTT
CASSQGRGELFF
>TRBV29-1|many|TRBJ2-1|TRBD2
TGCAGCGTTGAGGGACGGAAACTAGCGGGAGGAGGACTGGATGAGCAGTTCTTC
CSVEGRKLAGGGLDEQFF
>TRBV27|many|TRBJ2-5|TRBD2
TGTGCCAGCAGTTTACTGGCGGGAGCGACGGAGACCCAGTACTTC
CASSLLAGATETQYF
>TRBV7-9|many|TRBJ1-2|.
TGTGCCAGCAGCTACTCGCACGGGGGCGCCTATGGCTACACCTTC
CASSYSHGGAYGYTF
>TRBV27|.|TRBJ2-2|TRBD2
TGTGCCAGCAGTAATGGGGTAGCGGGAGTGGAGAGCACCGGGGAGCTGTTTTTT
CASSNGVAGVESTGELFF
>TRBV7-6|many|TRBJ1-3|.
TGTGCCAGCAGCTCATTGACAGACTCTGGAAACACCATATATTTT
CASSSLTDSGNTIYF
>TRBV7-9|once|TRBJ2-1|.
TGTGCCAGCAGCTTAGCCCTAGCGCACGGAGGTTACAATGAGCAGTTCTTC
CASSLALAHGGYNEQFF
>TRBV27|many|TRBJ2-3|TRBD2
TGTGCCAGCAGTCCGGGACTAGCGGGAGCAACAGATACGCAGTATTTT
CASSPGLAGATDTQYF
>TRBV27|many|TRBJ1-1|TRBD1
TGTGCCAGCTCCTGGACAGGGGGGAGCACTGAAGCTTTCTTT
CASSWTGGSTEAFF
>TRBV29-1|.|TRBJ2-7|TRBD2
TGCAGCGTTGCAACCGTCGGGAGGCCCCGCGAGCAGTACTTC
CSVATVGRPREQYF
>TRBV19|many|TRBJ2-1|TRBD2
TGTGCCAGTAGTATGGGGGGGTCCTACAATGAGCAGTTCTTC
CASSMGGSYNEQFF
>TRBV2|many|TRBJ2-7|.
TGTGCCAGCAGTGATCGGGGGTTCGCCTACGAGCAGTACTTC
CASSDRGFAYEQYF
>TRBV27|many|TRBJ2-7|.
TGTGCCAGCAGTTTGTCGGCCGGGGGACACTACGAGCAGTACTTC
CASSLSAGGHYEQYF
>TRBV24-1|few|TRBJ2-4|.
TGTGCCACCAGTGACCACAGGGAAGGACTAGCCAAAAACATTCAGTACTTC
CATSDHREGLAKNIQYF
>TRBV29-1|.|TRBJ1-2|TRBD1
TGCAGCGTTGACAGGGGGAGCTATGGCTACACCTTC
CSVDRGSYGYTF
>TRBV7-8|few|TRBJ2-3|.
TGTGCCAGCAGCTTAAGTACGGGCCACACAGACACGCAGTATTTT
CASSLSTGHTDTQYF
>TRBV10-3|many|TRBJ2-5|.
TGTGCCATCAGTGAGCGAAGTTCTCTAGGGACCGAAGAGACCCAGTACTTC
CAISERSSLGTEETQYF
>TRBV6-2/TRBV6-3|many|TRBJ2-7|TRBD2
TGTGCCAGCAGTTACTCGCGAGGACTAGCGGGAGTCGAGCAGTACTTC
CASSYSRGLAGVEQYF
>TRBV9|few|TRBJ2-5|TRBD2
TGTGCCAGCAGCGTAGGGGGACTAGCGGGAAGCTTGGAGACCCAGTACTTC
CASSVGGLAGSLETQYF
>TRBV5-1|many|TRBJ2-1|.
TGCGCCAGCAGCTTGGCCTTTCGGGAGAAAACCTACAATGAGCAGTTCTTC
CASSLAFREKTYNEQFF
>TRBV7-2|many|TRBJ2-7|.
TGTGCCAGCAGCCTAAACTACGAGCAGTACTTC
CASSLNYEQYF
>TRBV7-9|many|TRBJ2-1|.
TGTGCCAGCAGCTCCACCTTCGAGGCTAGCAGTGATTACAATGAGCAGTTCTTC
CASSSTFEASSDYNEQFF
>TRBV5-6|few|TRBJ1-2|TRBD1
TGTGCCAGCACCCCAGGGGGGGCTTGGGGCTACACCTTC
CASTPGGAWGYTF
>TRBV27|many|TRBJ1-1|TRBD1
TGTGCCAGCAGTATTGGGACAGGGCGAACTGAAGCTTTCTTT
CASSIGTGRTEAFF
>TRBV11-2|many|TRBJ2-1|TRBD1
TGTGCCAGCAGCTCCACAGGGGGACCCCACAATGAGCAGTTCTTC
CASSSTGGPHNEQFF
>TRBV28|few|TRBJ2-1|.
TGTGCCAGCAGTTTGGCACAGATAGACAATGAGCAGTTCTTC
CASSLAQIDNEQFF
>TRBV25-1|many|TRBJ2-5|.
TGTGCCAGCAGTGAGACAGACCAAGAGACCCAGTACTTC
CASSETDQETQYF
>TRBV28|many|TRBJ2-3|.
TGTGCCAGCAATGGGGCAGGTGCTAATACGCAGTATTTT
CASNGAGANTQYF
>TRBV4-1|many|TRBJ2-7|.
TGCGCCAGCAGCCAAGCCCTAACCTACGAGCAGTACTTC
CASSQALTYEQYF
>TRBV4-1|few|TRBJ2-5|TRBD2
TGCGCCAGCAGCCAAGAGGGCAGCGGGAGGGCCGTAGAGACCCAGTACTTC
CASSQEGSGRAVETQYF
>TRBV27|.|TRBJ1-1|.
TGTGCCAGAAGTTTAGGGGGGGAGGCTTTCTTT
CARSLGGEAFF
>TRBV11-2|many|TRBJ2-7|.
TGTGCCAGCAGCTGGTATAACCAGGCCGGCTACGAGCAGTACTTC
CASSWYNQAGYEQYF
>TRBV13|many|TRBJ1-2|.
TGTGCCAGCAGCCCGAGAGGGAGCCTTTATGGCTACACCTTC
CASSPRGSLYGYTF
>TRBV6-5|.|TRBJ2-1|TRBD2
TGTGCCAGCAGCTCCACTAGCGGGAGTGTCTATGAGCAGTTCTTC
CASSSTSGSVYEQFF
>TRBV6-1|many|TRBJ1-5|.
TGTGCCAGCAGTGTGGGCAGGGTAAATCAGCCCCAGCATTTT
CASSVGRVNQPQHF